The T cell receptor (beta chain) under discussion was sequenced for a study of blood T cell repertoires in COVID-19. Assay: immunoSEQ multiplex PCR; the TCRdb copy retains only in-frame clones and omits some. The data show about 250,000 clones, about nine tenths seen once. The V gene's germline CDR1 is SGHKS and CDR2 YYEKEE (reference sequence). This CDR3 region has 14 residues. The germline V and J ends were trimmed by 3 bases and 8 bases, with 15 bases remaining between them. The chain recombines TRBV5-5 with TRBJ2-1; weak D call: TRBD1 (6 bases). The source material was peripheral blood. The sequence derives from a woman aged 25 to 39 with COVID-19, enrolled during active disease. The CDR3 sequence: CASSSGTNFYEQFF. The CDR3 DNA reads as TGTGCCAGCAGCTCTGGGACAAATTTCTATGAGCAGTTCTTC.